These 17 T cell receptor beta chains share one sample of origin, sequenced in a study of PD-1 blockade in mismatch repair-deficient tumors. The table came from immunoSEQ multiplex PCR; TCRdb's copy has only in-frame clones and leaves some out. Here the sample spans approximately 51,000 clones, roughly 80% being singletons. The input for sequencing was peripheral blood, taken roughly 20 weeks after starting pembrolizumab. The receptors were gathered from an adult with mismatch repair-deficient cancer.

This clone was picked up a small number of times. The chain carries TRBV28 and TRBJ2-2; D possibly corresponds to TRBD2 (7 bases). The CDR3 covers 15 residues. Trimming cost V 4 bases and J 3 bases, with 12 bases left between them. Germline lookup yields CDR1 MDHEN and CDR2 SYDVKM. The CDR3 spells CASSSGGRDTGELFF. As DNA, the CDR3 is TGTGCCAGCAGTTCCGGGGGGCGGGACACCGGGGAGCTGTTTTTT. Full variable domain (rest looked up from reference TRBV28 and TRBJ2-2): DVKVTQSSRYLVKRTGEKVFLECVQDMDHENMFWYRQDPGLGLRLIYFSYDVKMKEKGDIPEGYSVSREKKERFSLILESASTNQTSMYLCASSSGGRDTGELFFGEGSRLTVL.

This clone was picked up a small number of times. V is TRBV19 and J is TRBJ2-1, with unresolved D. The germline gives CDR1 LNHDA, CDR2 SQIVND (reference sequence). The CDR3 length is 12 residues. Between the trimmed V and J ends, which lost 6 bases and 3 bases, there was a span of 6 bases. The CDR3 nucleotides read TGTGCCAGTAGGACGGGCTACAATGAGCAGTTCTTC. Its translation: CASRTGYNEQFF.

V and J are TRBV2 and TRBJ1-2; tentatively, D is TRBD1 (6 bases). The V end lost 2 bases, the J end lost 5 bases, and 12 bases lay between the germline ends. The CDR3 loop spans 14 amino acids. CDR1 is SNHLY, CDR2 FYNNEI, per germline. The CDR3 is CASSESAGAYGYTF. In nucleotides, the CDR3 is TGTGCCAGCAGTGAAAGCGCAGGGGCTTATGGCTACACCTTC.

The V gene is TRBV7-9, the J gene TRBJ2-7; 7 bases line up with TRBD2. The CDR3 spans 15 residues. Germline V CDR1 and CDR2: SEHNR, FQNEAQ (reference sequence). V dropped 8 bases and J dropped 2; count of bases not matched to a gene: 12. The CDR3 DNA reads TGTGCCAGCTCCGCTATATTAGCGGGTGCCTACGAGCAGTACTTC. It specifies CASSAILAGAYEQYF.

The chain has TRBV5-4 and TRBJ2-7; TRBD2 is a possible D gene (6 bases). The CDR3 consists of 13 residues. Germline CDR1 and CDR2: SGHNT and YYREEE (reference sequence). V was pared by 4 bases and J by 8 bases, with 16 bases between. The CDR3 region has the DNA TGTGCCAGCAGCCCGGAAATGGGCGGGAAGCAGTACTTC. It is translated as CASSPEMGGKQYF.

The chain joins TRBV4-3 to TRBJ1-5; no clear D gene. Trimming took off 0 bases at V and 0 bases at J, with 9 bases between the two ends. The CDR3 has 16 residues. Germline assignment: CDR1 LGHNA and CDR2 YSLEER. CDR3 protein: CASSQDLGYSNQPQHF. The CDR3 bases are TGCGCCAGCAGCCAAGATCTTGGTTATAGCAATCAGCCCCAGCATTTT.

The V and J genes are TRBV27 and TRBJ2-7, with 10 bases identical to TRBD2. Trimming removed 5 bases from V and 4 bases from J; junction bases left unmatched: 5. From germline, CDR1 is MNHEY and CDR2 SMNVEV (reference sequence). The CDR3 consists of 14 residues. The CDR3 protein is CASSAGLAEYEQYF. DNA of the CDR3: TGTGCCAGCAGTGCTGGACTAGCGGAATACGAGCAGTACTTC.

This chain connects TRBV23-1 to TRBJ1-1, with D uncertain. TRBV23-1 is sorted into the ORF group, with uncertain function. The V and J ends lost 2 bases and 11 bases respectively, with 12 bases between them. This CDR3 has 12 residues. The CDR3 region has the DNA TGCGCCAGCAGTCAACCAAACACGGGGGCTTTCTTT. This encodes CASSQPNTGAFF.

The chain employs TRBV7-9 and TRBJ2-2, with D uncertain. Trimming took 5 bases from V and 3 from J, leaving 7 bases between them. Germline values: CDR1 SEHNR, CDR2 FQNEAQ (reference sequence). There are 13 residues in the CDR3. CDR3 sequence reads: CASSPQDTGELFF. In DNA form, the CDR3 reads TGTGCCAGCAGCCCTCAGGACACCGGGGAGCTGTTTTTT. Complete variable domain (other parts from reference TRBV7-9 and TRBJ2-2): DTGVSQNPRHKITKRGQNVTFRCDPISEHNRLYWYRQTLGQGPEFLTYFQNEAQLEKSRLLSDRFSAERPKGSFSTLEIQRTEQGDSAMYLCASSPQDTGELFFGEGSRLTVL.

This rearrangement joins TRBV7-9 to TRBJ2-3, with unresolved D. The CDR3 runs 14 residues. CDR1 is SEHNR and CDR2 is FQNEAQ in the germline V gene (reference sequence). With 2 bases removed from V and 8 bases from J, the gap between germline ends came to 14 bases. CDR3 sequence: CASSLKGAELTQYF. In nucleotides, the CDR3 is TGTGCCAGCAGCTTAAAGGGCGCGGAGCTTACGCAGTATTTT.

This clone occurred once. The chain employs TRBV11-2 and TRBJ2-4; D tentatively reads TRBD1 or TRBD2 (5 bases each). This CDR3 contains 14 residues. The germline V gene encodes CDR1 SGHAT and CDR2 FQNNGV. V was shortened by 3 bases and J by 8 bases, with 14 bases between the two germline ends. The CDR3 DNA reads as TGTGCCAGCAGCTTCGGGACCGGCAGGGACATTCAGTACTTC. Protein: CASSFGTGRDIQYF.

This clone is deemed medium-sized. The CDR3 DNA reads TGCAGCGTCCAAGGACAGGGGGCGCACACCGGGGAGCTGTTTTTT. Translated, it gives CSVQGQGAHTGELFF. This chain uses TRBV29-1 with TRBJ2-2, with 11 bases identical to TRBD1. Germline CDR1 SQVTM, CDR2 ANQGSEA. This CDR3 region has 15 residues. V gave up 6 bases and J gave up 3 bases; unmatched junction bases: 6.

The genes are TRBV5-6 and TRBJ2-7, with 14 bases fitting TRBD2. V lost 4 bases and J lost 6; bases outside the gene matches: 9. The CDR3 spans 16 residues. The germline V gene has CDR1 SGHDT and CDR2 YYEEEE. The CDR3 is CASSRPTSGRATEQYF. For the CDR3, the DNA is TGTGCCAGCAGCCGTCCGACTAGCGGGAGGGCCACCGAGCAGTACTTC.

CDR3 DNA sequence: TGCAGCGTCGAGGACCGCCGATACTCTGGGGCCAACGTCCTGACTTTC. This translates into CSVEDRRYSGANVLTF. The chain combines TRBV29-1 with TRBJ2-6; no definite D call. CDR3 size: 16 residues. The ends were cut back, 6 bases at V and 0 bases at J, with 15 bases in the middle. CDR1 is SQVTM and CDR2 is ANQGSEA in the germline V gene. The whole variable domain, remainder taken from reference TRBV29-1 and TRBJ2-6, is SAVISQKPSRDICQRGTSLTIQCQVDSQVTMMFWYRQQPGQSLTLIATANQGSEATYESGFVIDKFPISRPNLTFSTLTVSNMSPEDSSIYLCSVEDRRYSGANVLTFGAGSRLTVL.

Points on this clone: Germline and junction disagree at one end, which may indicate a read error. The chain couples TRBV29-1 to TRBJ2-1; D is possibly TRBD1 or TRBD2 (5 bases each). The germline V gene encodes CDR1 SQVTM and CDR2 ANQGSEA. This CDR3 has 14 residues. CDR3 DNA sequence: TGCAGCGCTGAACGGGGACGGGAATGGAGTGAGCAGTTCTTC. Translated, it gives CSAERGREWSEQFF.

The chain employs TRBV19 and TRBJ1-2, with TRBD1 identical over 11 bases. The CDR3 totals 13 residues. Losses at the gene ends were 4 bases for V and 5 bases for J; bases not matched to a gene: 0. Per the germline V gene, CDR1 is LNHDA and CDR2 is SQIVND (reference sequence). The CDR3 loop reads CASSRDRGYGYTF. CDR3 DNA: TGTGCCAGTAGTAGGGACAGGGGGTATGGCTACACCTTC.

The chain combines TRBV6-1 with TRBJ2-1; weak D call: TRBD1 (6 bases). The CDR3 sequence is 14 residues long. CDR1 is MNHNS and CDR2 is SASEGT in the germline V gene. Trimming pared 6 bases from V and 8 bases from J, leaving 17 bases between. This CDR3 reads CASRAGTPMDEQFF. The CDR3 bases are TGTGCCAGCAGGGCCGGGACACCCATGGATGAGCAGTTCTTC.